This entry lists 17 T cell receptor beta chains sequenced from one sample in a study of CD4 and CD8 cells across lung adenocarcinoma regions. TCRdb ran MiXCR on the PCR reads and lists one entry per CDR3 protein. The table records some 3,500 distinct CDR3 sequences, over 60% of them present only once. Sequenced sample: CD4+ T cells from the margin of a lung tumor. The receptors derive from a female donor with lung adenocarcinoma. The CD4 and CD8 labels of this study may be unreliable.

The genes are TRBV7-8 and TRBJ2-7; D remains ambiguous. The J call is in doubt because the DNA end fits TRBJ2-5 better. The CDR3 is 15 residues long. Germline CDR1 is SGHVS and CDR2 is FQNEAQ. CDR3 bases: TGTGCCAGCAGCTTAGTTGTGGGAAGTGGAGAGACCCAGTACTTC. This encodes CASSLVVGSGETQYF.

The J gene is TRBJ2-1, the V gene TRBV11-3, with D possibly being TRBD2 (5 bases). The CDR3 extends over 13 amino acids. Looked up from germline, CDR1 is SGHNT and CDR2 is YENEEA. The V gene lost 5 bases and the J gene lost 7 bases, with 12 bases spanning the gap. As DNA, the CDR3 is TGTGCCAGCAGCCCCCTCACGGGAAATGAGCAGTTCTTC. Its protein product is CASSPLTGNEQFF.

The V call is TRBV30, the J call TRBJ1-4; the D gene is possibly TRBD1 (6 bases). Germline CDR1 GTSNPN, CDR2 SVGIG (reference sequence). The CDR3 extends over 14 amino acids. V was clipped by 2 bases and J by 8 bases, with 15 bases between them. DNA of the CDR3: TGTGCCTGGAGTCAGTTGGTAGGGACAGAAAAACTGTTTTTT. This encodes CAWSQLVGTEKLFF. Combining the CDR3 with reference TRBV30 and TRBJ1-4 gives the whole variable domain SQTIHQWPATLVQPVGSPLSLECTVEGTSNPNLYWYRQAAGRGLQLLFYSVGIGQISSEVPQNLSASRPQDRQFILSSKKLLLSDSGFYLCAWSQLVGTEKLFFGSGTQLSVL.

This clonotype has a handful of counts. V is TRBV7-8 and J is TRBJ2-7; D is perhaps TRBD2 (5 bases). The CDR3 contains 16 residues. Trimming took 1 base from V and 0 from J, leaving 13 bases between them. Germline-derived CDR1 and CDR2 are SGHVS and FQNEAQ. In nucleotides, the CDR3 is TGTGCCAGCAGCTTAGTGGGCGGAGGCAGCTCCTACGAGCAGTACTTC. Its protein product is CASSLVGGGSSYEQYF.

Remarks on this clonotype: A junction end diverges from the germline sequence, so it may reflect a read error. The J gene is TRBJ2-1, the V gene TRBV6-1; TRBD1 aligns across 8 bases. Germline V gene data show CDR1 as MNHNS and CDR2 as SASEGT. The CDR3 extends over 15 amino acids. The CDR3 loop is CASSKQGGCYNKQFF. DNA of the CDR3: TGTGCCAGCAGTAAACAGGGGGGTTGCTACAATAAGCAGTTCTTC.

The genes are TRBV12-5 and TRBJ2-1; tentatively, D is TRBD1 (6 bases). V was clipped by 6 bases and J by 3 bases, with 12 bases between them. The CDR3 is 14 amino acids. Germline V gives CDR1 LGHNT, CDR2 FRNRAP. Written as DNA, the CDR3 is TGTGCTAGTGGCACAGGGAATAACTACAATGAGCAGTTCTTC. Protein sequence: CASGTGNNYNEQFF.

V gene TRBV3-1 combines with J gene TRBJ2-7; D gene uncertain. Germline-derived CDR1 and CDR2 are LGHDT and YNNKEL (reference sequence). Trimming stripped 0 bases from V and 0 bases from J, with 6 bases between. This CDR3 spans 14 amino acids. The CDR3 sequence: CASSQDLFSYEQYF. The CDR3 nucleotides are TGTGCCAGCAGCCAAGATCTTTTCTCCTACGAGCAGTACTTC.

The chain employs TRBV11-2 and TRBJ2-1; a weak D match, TRBD1 (6 bases). The V gene lost 3 bases and the J gene lost 10 bases, with 19 bases spanning the gap. CDR1 is SGHAT, CDR2 FQNNGV, per germline. The CDR3 consists of 15 residues. The CDR3 DNA reads as TGTGCCAGCAGCTTGCCGCAGGGGTTAGGGAGCGAGCAGTTCTTC. This gives the protein CASSLPQGLGSEQFF.

The chain uses TRBV6-1 and TRBJ2-2, with D perhaps TRBD2 (7 bases). V dropped 8 bases and J dropped 0 bases, with 16 bases sitting between them. This CDR3 comprises 16 residues. Germline loops: CDR1 MNHNS, CDR2 SASEGT. Here the CDR3 DNA reads TGTGCCAGCCAGGGGTTCGGACTAGCGAACACCGGGGAGCTGTTTTTT. It yields the protein CASQGFGLANTGELFF.

This chain links TRBV6-1 with TRBJ2-3; 9 bases line up with TRBD1. J lost 4 bases, V lost 6 bases, and 14 bases had no gene match. The CDR3 has 17 amino acids. CDR1 is MNHNS, CDR2 SASEGT, per germline. The CDR3 sequence: CASRDSPGTGRPDTQYF. Written as DNA, the CDR3 is TGTGCCAGCAGGGATTCCCCAGGGACAGGGAGGCCAGATACGCAGTATTTT.

The chain uses TRBV10-3 and TRBJ1-6; perhaps TRBD1 as D (5 bases). Germline CDR1 and CDR2: ENHRY and SYGVKD. This CDR3 comprises 14 residues. With 8 bases removed from V and 9 bases from J, the gap between germline ends came to 17 bases. CDR3: CAIPGRGMGSPLHF. Here the CDR3 DNA reads TGTGCCATCCCGGGACGGGGTATGGGTTCACCCCTCCACTTT.

The V call is TRBV6-5, the J call TRBJ2-1; perhaps TRBD1 as D (6 bases). The last part of the DNA fits TRBJ2-5 better; the J call may be wrong. The CDR3 is 13 amino acids. Per germline, CDR1 MNHEY and CDR2 SVGAGI. The chain's CDR3 is CASSYRGQETQYF. The CDR3 nucleotides are TGTGCCAGCAGTTACAGGGGGCAAGAGACCCAGTACTTC.

The chain recombines TRBV25-1 with TRBJ1-1, with 8 positions matching TRBD1. V lost 9 bases, J lost 6 bases, and 6 bases stayed unmatched. The CDR3 is 12 amino acids. Germline CDR1 reads MGHDK; CDR2 reads SYGVNS. DNA for the CDR3: TGTGCCAGTACACAGGGGGGCGCTGAAGCTTTCTTT. This gives the protein CASTQGGAEAFF. The full variable domain, completed using reference TRBV25-1 and TRBJ1-1, is EADIYQTPRYLVIGTGKKITLECSQTMGHDKMYWYQQDPGMELHLIHYSYGVNSTEKGDLSSESTVSRIRTEHFPLTLESARPSHTSQYLCASTQGGAEAFFGQGTRLTVV.

This clonotype is large (0.1 to 1%) in the sample. CDR3 sequence (DNA): TGTGCCAGCAGTCACCCCGGGACACCCCAGTACTTC. Translating it yields CASSHPGTPQYF. The rearrangement uses TRBV6-5 and TRBJ2-5, with D perhaps matching TRBD1 (6 bases). Trimming shortened V by 5 bases and J by 9 bases, and 13 bases separated the two germline ends. CDR1 is MNHEY and CDR2 is SVGAGI in the germline V gene. CDR3 size: 12 residues.

There are a few counts of this clonotype. The J gene is TRBJ1-3, the V gene TRBV7-2; D is undetermined. V was cut by 2 bases and J by 0 bases, with 11 bases left in between. The CDR3 is 16 residues long. Germline loops: CDR1 SGHTA, CDR2 FQGNSA. The CDR3 DNA reads as TGTGCCAGCAGCTTAACCTCTGGGAGCTCTGGAAACACCATATATTTT. Translated, it gives CASSLTSGSSGNTIYF.

This clonotype was recorded a few times. The chain recombines TRBV6-1 with TRBJ2-7; possible D gene TRBD2, 5 bases. The CDR3 totals 14 residues. The V gene's germline CDR1 is MNHNS and CDR2 SASEGT. With 2 bases removed from V and 2 bases from J, the gap between germline ends came to 10 bases. The CDR3 reads CASSEYRTPYEQYF. CDR3 sequence (DNA): TGTGCCAGCAGTGAATATAGGACTCCCTACGAGCAGTACTTC.

The rearrangement links TRBV11-3 to TRBJ2-5, with TRBD2 identical over 9 bases. The end of the DNA is better explained by TRBJ2-7, so the J call may be wrong. This CDR3 has 18 residues. Germline assignment: CDR1 SGHNT and CDR2 YENEEA. CDR3 sequence reads: CASSLVVGVLAGAYEQYF. As DNA, the CDR3 is TGTGCCAGCAGCTTAGTCGTGGGGGTACTAGCGGGTGCCTACGAGCAGTACTTC.